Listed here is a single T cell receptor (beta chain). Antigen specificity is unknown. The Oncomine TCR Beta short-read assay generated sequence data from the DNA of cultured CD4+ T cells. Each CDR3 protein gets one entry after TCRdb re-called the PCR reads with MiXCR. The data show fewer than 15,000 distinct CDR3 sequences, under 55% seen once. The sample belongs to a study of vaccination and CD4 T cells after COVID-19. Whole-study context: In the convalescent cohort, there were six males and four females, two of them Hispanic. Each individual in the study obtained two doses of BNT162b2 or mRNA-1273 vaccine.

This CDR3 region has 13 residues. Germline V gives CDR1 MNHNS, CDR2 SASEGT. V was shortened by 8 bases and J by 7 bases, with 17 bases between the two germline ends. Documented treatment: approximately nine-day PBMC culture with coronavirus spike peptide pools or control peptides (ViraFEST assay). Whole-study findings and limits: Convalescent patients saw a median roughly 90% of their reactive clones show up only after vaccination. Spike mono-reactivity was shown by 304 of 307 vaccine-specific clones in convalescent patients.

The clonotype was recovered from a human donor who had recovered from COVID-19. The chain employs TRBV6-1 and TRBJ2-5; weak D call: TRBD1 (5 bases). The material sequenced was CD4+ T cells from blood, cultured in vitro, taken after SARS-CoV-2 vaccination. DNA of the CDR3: TGTGCCAGCCTCGACAGTAACCCCTCGACCCAGTACTTC. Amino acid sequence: CASLDSNPSTQYF.